This T cell receptor beta chain stems from a study of molecular identifiers for immune sequencing clone quantification (dated by TCRdb to the late 2010s). In terms of the full investigation: For a replicate experiment, RNA from about 20,000 or 100,000 naive CD8 T cells was divided into five aliquots, of which four were sequenced. This methods study benchmarked molecular-identifier clustering-based TCR repertoire sequencing (MIDCIRS) and TCR RNA copy counting, using CD8 T cells to do so. General study outcomes and caveats: Modeling estimated about three recovered TCR RNA copies per cell, compared with roughly 10 by digital PCR, which implies around 33% capture efficiency. Highly expanded clone sizes could be underestimated because identical TCR molecules may share a barcode. A single cell's worth of spiked-in Jurkat TCR RNA was reported detectable even among about a million naive CD8 T cells. When barcode sub-clustering was omitted, TCR diversity was inflated by chimeric consensus sequences, with chimeras reaching as high as 47%. The naive libraries included spiked-in Jurkat TCR RNA (roughly 9 copies' worth), and this RNA is not part of the donor repertoire. In CMV-specific effector cells, clones with more than 20 RNA copies accounted for over 97% of molecules, whereas in naive cells such clones accounted for under 1%.

Libraries came from PCR. The listed sequencing device is NextSeq 500. Bulk TCR libraries were prepared as previously described, using TCR primers listed in Table S5. The Qiagen AllPrep DNA/RNA kit was used to purify total RNA. Before any analysis, reads coming from multiple sequencing runs of the same library were combined into one pool. Turning to the authors' computational methods: Reads were retained only if an exact TCR constant sequence was present, and the retained reads were trimmed to 150 nt and grouped according to their 12-nt molecular barcodes. Reads inside each barcode group were sub-clustered using a 15% Levenshtein threshold, and a quality-weighted consensus sequence was constructed for each RNA molecule. Non-functional sequences were discarded, and so were lower-count sequences lying one edit away from another sequence. Based on fitting two negative binomial distributions, any barcode sub-cluster with under 20% of the maximum read count was discarded. TCRdb reprocessed the public reads (quality trimming at Q25 with fastp, clone calling with MiXCR) and kept in-frame beta chains. Every entry covers one CDR3 protein and lists the most common genes and DNA from its rows. TCRdb's processing, not the authors', yielded these V and J calls. The sample table shows around 470,000 distinct CDR3 sequences, and 25% are seen once. 0.7% to 0.9% of the sample comes from the top ten.

Notes on this clonotype: Its target antigen remains unknown. No per-base quality is available; no much larger clone lies one base away.

Libraries of naive CD8 T cells were generated from approximately 20,000 to 1,000,000 sorted cells, with 10%, 30% or 50% of the purified RNA used. On a BD FACSAria II, naive CD8 T cells were FACS-sorted as CD8+CD4-CCR7+CD45RA+ and collected into RLT Plus buffer. Detection sensitivity was tested by spiking Jurkat RNA equal to about 10 TCR copies' worth into samples containing about 20,000-1,100,000 naive CD8 T cells. Enrichment of CD8 T cells was done with RosetteSep CD8+ T Cell Enrichment Cocktail plus Ficoll-Paque, and ACK red cell lysis came afterward. Sequencing was done on a sample of naive CD8+ T cells from blood, with Jurkat cell RNA spiked in. Per the publication, the cell subset or site label means: FACS-sorted CD8+CD4-CCR7+CD45RA+ naive T cells. The TCR was taken from a human donor in good health. Some libraries in this study had Jurkat cell RNA spiked in.

The DNA sequence is given as TGTGCCAGCAGTGACAGGGGTGCAAATACGCAGTATTTT. It translates as CASSDRGANTQYF. The sequence joins TRBV12-3 or TRBV12-4 to TRBJ2-3, and TRBD1 aligns with 8 junction nucleotides. V has 5 bases trimmed and J has 7 bases trimmed; junction bases matching no gene number 5. Measured from the cysteine to the phenylalanine, the CDR3 is 13 residues long. Left in the record is the CDR3 DNA by itself, 39 bases read in frame from the first base.